Following are 13 T cell receptor beta chains from one sample sequenced in a study of identical twins. TCRdb passed the 5' RACE reads through MiXCR, listing each CDR3 protein once. The sample carries under 500,000 distinct CDR3 sequences, roughly an eighth recorded once. The same data also went into a second study, on yellow fever vaccine responses in identical twins.

Input material: CD4+ T cells sorted from blood. The origin of the receptors is a woman aged 18-30 years in good health.

This clonotype has a count of ten or more. This chain links TRBV12-3 or TRBV12-4 with TRBJ2-7, with D perhaps matching TRBD1 (6 bases). V was clipped by 5 bases and J by 7 bases, with 12 bases between them. This CDR3 has 12 amino acids. CDR3 nucleotides: TGTGCCAGCAGTCCAGGGGTTGGTGAGCAGTACTTC. Encoded protein: CASSPGVGEQYF.

This clonotype has more than one count but fewer than ten. The V gene is TRBV15, the J gene TRBJ1-6; D is possibly TRBD1 (5 bases). This CDR3 comprises 14 residues. The V gene lost 4 bases and the J gene lost 5 bases, with 9 bases spanning the gap. Germline values: CDR1 LNHNV, CDR2 YYDKDF (reference sequence). Here the CDR3 reads CATSNDRDNSPLHF. The CDR3 DNA is TGTGCCACCAGCAATGACAGAGATAATTCACCCCTCCACTTT. Variable domain in full (rest from reference TRBV15 and TRBJ1-6): DAMVIQNPRYQVTQFGKPVTLSCSQTLNHNVMYWYQQKSSQAPKLLFHYYDKDFNNEADTPDNFQSRRPNTSFCFLDIRSPGLGDTAMYLCATSNDRDNSPLHFGNGTRLTVT.

The V call is TRBV20-1, the J call TRBJ2-7; 11 bases match TRBD2. CDR3 size: 15 residues. Unmatched junction bases numbered 9, after V lost 3 bases and J lost 5 bases. The V gene's germline CDR1 is DFQATT and CDR2 SNEGSKA (reference sequence). CDR3 coding DNA: TGCAGTGCTAGGGTTACTAGCGGGAGTACCCACGAGCAGTACTTC. Translation: CSARVTSGSTHEQYF.

The V gene is TRBV5-1, the J gene TRBJ2-7; 8 positions match TRBD1. CDR1 is SGHRS and CDR2 is YFSETQ in the germline V gene. V gave up 4 bases and J gave up 12 bases; unmatched junction bases: 12. The CDR3 covers 13 residues. CDR3 sequence reads: CASSNGQGEGRYF. The CDR3 DNA sequence: TGCGCCAGCAGCAACGGACAGGGAGAAGGTCGGTACTTC.

The chain carries TRBV4-2 and TRBJ2-7, with D maybe TRBD1 (6 bases). V was shortened by 0 bases and J by 2 bases, with 14 bases between the two germline ends. The CDR3 contains 16 residues. Germline V CDR1 and CDR2: LGHNA, YNFKEQ. In DNA, the CDR3 is TGTGCCAGCAGCCAAGATTACAGGGTGATGCCCTACGAGCAGTACTTC. This encodes CASSQDYRVMPYEQYF.

The rearrangement joins TRBV3-1 to TRBJ2-7; TRBD2 might be the D (6 bases). V shed 4 bases and J shed 6 bases, with 16 bases lying between them. CDR1 and CDR2 from the germline V gene are LGHDT and YNNKEL (reference sequence). This CDR3 is built from 14 residues. The CDR3 nucleotides read TGTGCCAGCAGCCCGACTAGAGGCTACTCCGAGCAGTACTTC. Its protein is CASSPTRGYSEQYF.

J is TRBJ1-5 and V is TRBV7-2; D may be TRBD1 (6 bases). V dropped 5 bases and J dropped 6 bases, with 11 bases sitting between them. Germline assignment: CDR1 SGHTA and CDR2 FQGNSA. The CDR3 covers 13 residues. This CDR3 is CASSADRTQPQHF. The DNA for the CDR3 is TGTGCCAGCAGCGCCGACAGGACTCAGCCCCAGCATTTT. Combining the CDR3 with reference TRBV7-2 and TRBJ1-5 gives the whole variable domain GAGVSQSPSNKVTEKGKDVELRCDPISGHTALYWYRQSLGQGLEFLIYFQGNSAPDKSGLPSDRFSAERTGGSVSTLTIQRTQQEDSAVYLCASSADRTQPQHFGDGTRLSIL.

This clonotype has a handful of counts. V is TRBV15 and J is TRBJ1-2, with D perhaps TRBD1 (5 bases). Germline CDR1 is LNHNV and CDR2 is YYDKDF (reference sequence). This CDR3 has 14 amino acids. The germline V and J ends were trimmed by 0 bases and 4 bases, with 9 bases remaining between them. The CDR3 sequence: CATSRDAGTYGYTF. The CDR3 DNA reads TGTGCCACCAGCAGAGACGCTGGGACCTATGGCTACACCTTC.

This clonotype is a singleton in its sample. An end of the junction differs from the germline gene, which may be a read error. J is TRBJ2-2 and V is TRBV7-2; 8 bases fit TRBD1. The CDR3 length is 13 residues. CDR1 and CDR2 from the germline V gene are SGHTA and FQGNSA. CDR3 protein: CASSLQGAGELFF. The CDR3 coding sequence is TGTGCCAGCAGCTTACAGGGGGCCGGGGAGCTGTTTTTC.

The chain recombines TRBV6-1 with TRBJ1-2; 9 bases map to TRBD1. CDR3 size: 14 residues. CDR1 is MNHNS and CDR2 is SASEGT in the germline V gene. The trim removed 5 bases at V and 8 bases at J, leaving 9 bases unmatched. CDR3 nucleotides: TGTGCCAGCAGTAGCGGGACAGGGATAAACGGCTACACCTTC. Translating it yields CASSSGTGINGYTF.

This clonotype was counted between two and nine times. V gene TRBV20-1 combines with J gene TRBJ1-6, with unresolved D. The CDR3 is made up of 15 amino acids. V was cut by 3 bases and J by 0 bases, with 9 bases left in between. Germline CDR1 reads DFQATT; CDR2 reads SNEGSKA (reference sequence). CDR3 nucleotides: TGCAGTGCTAGTTTAACGGCCTCCTATAATTCACCCCTCCACTTT. Its protein is CSASLTASYNSPLHF.

Ten or more counts support this clonotype. The chain employs TRBV12-3 or TRBV12-4 and TRBJ1-1; D is unresolved. Trimming pared 6 bases from V and 2 bases from J, leaving 4 bases between. The CDR3 has 11 amino acids. DNA of the CDR3: TGTGCCAGCAGGCTAAACACTGAAGCTTTCTTT. Translating it yields CASRLNTEAFF.

In this sample, this clonotype turned up a few times. V and J are TRBV29-1 and TRBJ2-5; D is undetermined. This CDR3 is built from 13 residues. Trimming took 4 bases from V and 1 from J, leaving 10 bases between them. Looked up from germline, CDR1 is SQVTM and CDR2 is ANQGSEA. Written as DNA, the CDR3 is TGCAGCGTTGTAGGATTTACCCAAGAGACCCAGTACTTC. As protein: CSVVGFTQETQYF.